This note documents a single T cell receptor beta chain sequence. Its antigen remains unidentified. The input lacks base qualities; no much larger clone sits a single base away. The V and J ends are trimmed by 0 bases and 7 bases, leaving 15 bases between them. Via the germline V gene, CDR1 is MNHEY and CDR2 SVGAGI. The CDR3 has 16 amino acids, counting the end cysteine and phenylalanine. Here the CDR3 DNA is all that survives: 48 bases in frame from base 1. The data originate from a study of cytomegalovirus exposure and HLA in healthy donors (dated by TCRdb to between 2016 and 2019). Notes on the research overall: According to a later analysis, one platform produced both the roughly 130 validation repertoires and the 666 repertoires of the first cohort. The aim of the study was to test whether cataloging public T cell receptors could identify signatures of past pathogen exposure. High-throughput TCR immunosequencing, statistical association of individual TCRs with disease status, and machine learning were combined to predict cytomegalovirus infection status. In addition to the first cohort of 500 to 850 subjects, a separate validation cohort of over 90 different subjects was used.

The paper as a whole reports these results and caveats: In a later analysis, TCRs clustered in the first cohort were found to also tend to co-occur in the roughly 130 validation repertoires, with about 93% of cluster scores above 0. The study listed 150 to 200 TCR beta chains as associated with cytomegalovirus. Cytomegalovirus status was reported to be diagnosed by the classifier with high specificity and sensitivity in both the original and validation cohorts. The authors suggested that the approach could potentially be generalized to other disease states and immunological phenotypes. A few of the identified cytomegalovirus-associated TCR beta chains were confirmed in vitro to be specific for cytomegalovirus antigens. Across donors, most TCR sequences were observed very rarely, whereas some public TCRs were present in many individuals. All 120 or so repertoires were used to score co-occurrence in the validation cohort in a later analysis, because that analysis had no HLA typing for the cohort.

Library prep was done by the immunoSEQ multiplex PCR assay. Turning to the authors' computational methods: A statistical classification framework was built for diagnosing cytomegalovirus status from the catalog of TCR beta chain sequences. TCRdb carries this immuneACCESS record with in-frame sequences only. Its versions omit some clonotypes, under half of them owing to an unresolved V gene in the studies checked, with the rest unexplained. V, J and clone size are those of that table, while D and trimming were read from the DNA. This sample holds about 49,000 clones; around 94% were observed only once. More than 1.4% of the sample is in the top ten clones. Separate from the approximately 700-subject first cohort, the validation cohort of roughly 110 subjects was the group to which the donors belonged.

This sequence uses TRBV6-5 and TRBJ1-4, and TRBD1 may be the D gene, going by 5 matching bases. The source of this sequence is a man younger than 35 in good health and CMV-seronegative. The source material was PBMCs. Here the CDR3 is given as CASSYSTTGAGEKLFF. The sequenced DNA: TGTGCCAGCAGTTACTCAACCACAGGAGCAGGTGAAAAACTGTTTTTT.